The T cell receptor beta chain described here comes from a study of blood T cell repertoires in COVID-19. Turning to the study itself: T cells, B-cell-depleted T cells, or PBMCs supplied cDNA or gDNA.

Notes on this clone: This specimen includes other DNA sequences encoding the same CDR3.

Authors' processing steps: By means of reference gene primer amplification, nucleated cell counts were estimated. Profiled with immunoSEQ multiplex PCR; TCRdb holds only in-frame clones, not every one. V and J calls and clone size are copied from that table; D and trimming were computed from the DNA. Of around 100,000 clones in the sample, roughly 90% were seen once. Looked up from germline, CDR1 is SGHTA and CDR2 is FQGTGA. The V segment lost 2 bases and the J segment 1 base; nucleotides outside the gene matches: 3. This CDR3 has 16 amino acids. This sequence originates from a man aged 45-65 years with active COVID-19. The V and J genes are TRBV7-3 and TRBJ2-5, with TRBD2 matching 11 bases. The sequencing sample was made of peripheral blood. CDR3 in amino acids: CASSLGLAGGQETQYF. As DNA, the CDR3 is TGTGCCAGCAGCTTAGGCCTAGCGGGGGGCCAAGAGACCCAGTACTTC.